This TCR beta chain was recorded in a study of blood T cell repertoires in COVID-19. The wider study: The origin of the acute and convalescent COVID-19 samples was the United States, Italy and Spain.

Original data processing: Reference gene primer amplification gave estimated nucleated cell counts. Assay used: immunoSEQ multiplex PCR; TCRdb lists only in-frame clones, some missing. For V, J and clone size, that table is used; D and trimming come from the DNA. The sample shows over 250,000 clones, about 91% of them seen only once. V lost 5 bases to trimming and J lost 5 bases, with 13 bases between them. The length of the CDR3 is 13 residues. The germline V gene encodes CDR1 KGHSH and CDR2 LQKENI. Sample: peripheral blood. The source of this sequence is a person under 35 with COVID-19, enrolled during active disease. The chain is built from TRBV18 and TRBJ2-7; D possibly corresponds to TRBD2 (6 bases). CDR3 DNA: TGTGCCAGCTCAGGCTCCTCTAGCGACGAGCAGTACTTC. Translation: CASSGSSSDEQYF.